These 6 T cell receptor beta chains were all obtained from the same sample, sequenced in a study of blood T cell repertoires in COVID-19. Produced via immunoSEQ multiplex PCR; TCRdb's table is partial and in-frame only. The table shows approximately 500,000 clones, with 70% to 90% occurring only once. Sequencing used peripheral blood. Every receptor here comes from a human donor in a cohort sampled during active COVID-19.

The chain joins TRBV7-2 to TRBJ2-3, with 12 bases lining up with TRBD1. The CDR3 is 15 amino acids. Germline lookup yields CDR1 SGHTA and CDR2 FQGNSA. V gave up 6 bases and J gave up 4 bases; unmatched junction bases: 5. CDR3 protein: CASRPGTGGPDTQYF. CDR3 in DNA: TGTGCCAGCAGACCCGGGACAGGGGGCCCAGATACGCAGTATTTT.

CDR3 nucleotides: TGCGCCAGCAGCGGGGTAGGCGGTGAGCAGTTCTTC. This encodes CASSGVGGEQFF. The chain has TRBV10-1 and TRBJ2-1; D may be TRBD2 (5 bases). In germline, CDR1 is WNHNN, CDR2 SYGVQD (reference sequence). The CDR3 totals 12 residues. V gave up 6 bases and J gave up 9 bases, with 12 bases separating them.

The rearrangement joins TRBV6-2 or TRBV6-3 to TRBJ2-5; 8 nucleotides agree with TRBD2. V lost 5 bases to trimming and J lost 5 bases; unmatched junction nucleotides: 10. The length of the CDR3 is 15 residues. Germline V CDR1 and CDR2: MNHEY, SVGEGT. For the CDR3, the DNA is TGTGCCAGCAGTGTTCTGGGACTAGGGGGTGAGACCCAGTACTTC. It encodes CASSVLGLGGETQYF.

CDR3 loop: CASTIDPGQGPINYGYTF. The CDR3 coding sequence is TGCGCCAGCACCATAGACCCGGGACAGGGGCCGATTAACTATGGCTACACCTTC. The chain is built from TRBV5-1 and TRBJ1-2, with 10 bases identical to TRBD1. The J segment lost 1 base and the V segment lost 6 bases, leaving 15 bases of the junction unmatched. Germline V CDR1 and CDR2: SGHRS, YFSETQ. CDR3 size: 18 residues.

The V call is TRBV27, the J call TRBJ2-7; TRBD1 matches 8 bases. CDR3 length equals 15 residues. J gave up 0 bases and V 5 bases, and 6 bases lay outside the gene matches. Germline CDR1 is MNHEY and CDR2 is SMNVEV (reference sequence). DNA of the CDR3: TGTGCCAGCAGTCCCCGGACAGGGTCCTCCTACGAGCAGTACTTC. It specifies CASSPRTGSSYEQYF.

Only one count was recorded for this clone. V gene TRBV29-1 combines with J gene TRBJ2-1; 13 positions match TRBD2. V was pared by 1 base and J by 4 bases, with 7 bases of the junction left unmatched. Germline V CDR1 and CDR2: SQVTM, ANQGSEA. The length of the CDR3 is 17 residues. This chain's CDR3 is CSVEGRLAGGRYNEQFF. For the CDR3, the DNA is TGCAGCGTTGAAGGGAGACTAGCGGGAGGCCGTTACAATGAGCAGTTCTTC.